Listed here are 12 T cell receptor beta chains from one sample, sequenced in a study of beta chain features in type 1 diabetes listed by TCRdb under 2018. The method behind the library was the immunoSEQ multiplex PCR assay. The entire amount of isolated RNA was reverse transcribed using the High Capacity cDNA Reverse Transcription Kit, so the sequenced TCRB transcripts were expressed ones. TCRdb took over this immuneACCESS table, retaining in-frame rearrangements with V and J assigned. Such tables are incomplete; in checked studies, under half of the missing clones stem from an unresolved V gene, and the remainder is unexplained. Across this sample there are approximately 140,000 clones, with around 7% seen only once. The ten largest clones add up to roughly 1.4% of the sample. The sequenced sample consisted of central memory CD4+ T cells from blood. The receptors come from a woman younger than 45 in good health.

Concerning this clone itself: The junction does not match germline at one end; this may be a read error. The V and J genes are TRBV5-4 and TRBJ2-6; D is uncertain. The CDR3 extends over 18 amino acids. Germline V gives CDR1 SGHNT, CDR2 YYREEE (reference sequence). CDR3 nucleotides: TGCGCCAGCAGCCAAGATGCGGCAGTGGCCTCTGGGGCCAACGTCCTGACTTTC. It codes for CASSQDAAVASGANVLTF. Full variable domain (missing parts from reference TRBV5-4 and TRBJ2-6): ETGVTQSPTHLIKTRGQQVTLRCSSQSGHNTVSWYQQALGQGPQFIFQYYREEENGRGNFPPRFSGLQFPNYSSELNVNALELDDSALYLCASSQDAAVASGANVLTFGAGSRLTVL.

This clone was counted a few times. The chain uses TRBV15 and TRBJ2-1; 8 bases are shared with TRBD2. The CDR3 covers 15 residues. The V and J ends lost 5 bases and 2 bases, in that order; junction bases with no gene match: 5. The germline gives CDR1 LNHNV, CDR2 YYDKDF (reference sequence). The CDR3 is CATSVSGGTYNEQFF. The CDR3 DNA reads as TGTGCCACCAGCGTCAGCGGGGGAACCTACAATGAGCAGTTCTTC.

DNA of the CDR3: TGTGCCAGCAGCTTCTGGCGGGGCGGGAGTGCCTACAATGAGCAGTTCTTC. Encoded protein: CASSFWRGGSAYNEQFF. V is TRBV5-6 and J is TRBJ2-1; 7 bases are a match to TRBD2. The CDR3 is 17 residues long. The V and J ends lost 2 bases and 2 bases, in that order; junction bases with no gene match: 10. Germline V gene sequence: CDR1 SGHDT, CDR2 YYEEEE.

In this sample, this clone turned up many times. J is TRBJ2-1 and V is TRBV7-9, with 12 bases matching TRBD1. V lost 6 bases to trimming and J lost 7 bases; unmatched junction nucleotides: 4. CDR1 SEHNR and CDR2 FQNEAQ come from the germline V gene (reference sequence). This CDR3 spans 14 amino acids. The CDR3 loop reads CASSGTGGLNEQFF. In DNA form, the CDR3 reads TGTGCCAGCAGTGGGACAGGGGGCTTGAATGAGCAGTTCTTC.

This clone showed up just a few times. The chain has TRBV6-5 and TRBJ2-1; TRBD2 matches 9 bases. V lost 0 bases to trimming and J lost 9 bases; unmatched junction nucleotides: 6. The V gene's germline CDR1 is MNHEY and CDR2 SVGAGI. The CDR3 is 15 residues long. In DNA, the CDR3 is TGTGCCAGCAGTTACTCCGTAGCGGGAGTGAGTGAGCAGTTCTTC. It translates to CASSYSVAGVSEQFF.

This clone was observed a few times. This rearrangement joins TRBV7-3 to TRBJ2-7, with TRBD2 identical over 11 bases. The CDR3 extends over 16 amino acids. Germline V gene lookup returns CDR1 SGHTA and CDR2 FQGTGA. V was pared by 7 bases and J by 6 bases, with 14 bases of the junction left unmatched. The CDR3 loop is CASTPPLAGVRVEQYF. CDR3 nucleotide sequence: TGTGCCAGCACCCCCCCACTAGCGGGAGTTCGAGTCGAGCAGTACTTC.

The V gene is TRBV28, the J gene TRBJ1-1; 7 bases fit TRBD1. CDR1 is MDHEN, CDR2 SYDVKM, per germline. The V and J ends lost 7 bases and 11 bases, in that order; junction bases with no gene match: 7. CDR3 length equals 11 residues. DNA of the CDR3: TGTGCCAGCACAGACAGGGAACCCGCTTTCTTT. Amino acid sequence: CASTDREPAFF. The variable domain in full, with the rest retrieved from reference TRBV28 and TRBJ1-1, is DVKVTQSSRYLVKRTGEKVFLECVQDMDHENMFWYRQDPGLGLRLIYFSYDVKMKEKGDIPEGYSVSREKKERFSLILESASTNQTSMYLCASTDREPAFFGQGTRLTVV.

A few counts support this clone. V usage is TRBV14 and J usage is TRBJ2-3, with no clear D. The CDR3 loop spans 15 amino acids. Germline V gene lookup returns CDR1 SGHDN and CDR2 FVKESK. V lost 3 bases and J lost 0, with 10 bases in between. CDR3 in DNA: TGTGCCAGCAGCCACGCTAGACTGAGCACAGATACGCAGTATTTT. This gives the protein CASSHARLSTDTQYF.

The chain employs TRBV10-3 and TRBJ2-7, with 13 nucleotides matching TRBD2. This CDR3 has 15 amino acids. Unmatched junction bases numbered 6, after V lost 6 bases and J lost 4 bases. The germline V gene encodes CDR1 ENHRY and CDR2 SYGVKD. CDR3 sequence: CAISTSGRAGYEQYF. For the CDR3, the DNA is TGTGCCATCAGCACTAGCGGGAGGGCCGGGTACGAGCAGTACTTC.

This clone has a handful of counts. This rearrangement joins TRBV5-1 to TRBJ2-4; 14 bases align to TRBD2. J lost 6 bases, V lost 3 bases, and 11 bases had no gene match. There are 18 residues in the CDR3. Germline CDR1 is SGHRS and CDR2 is YFSETQ. CDR3 protein: CASSSPAGTSGRGNIQYF. DNA of the CDR3: TGCGCCAGCAGCTCTCCAGCCGGGACTAGCGGGAGAGGAAACATTCAGTACTTC.

The chain combines TRBV7-8 with TRBJ2-5; 9 nucleotides align to TRBD2. The DNA end is a closer match to TRBJ2-7, so the J assignment may be wrong. The CDR3 is made up of 15 amino acids. The germline CDR1 and CDR2 sequences are SGHVS and FQNEAQ. CDR3 in DNA: TGTGCCAGCAGCCCGAATAGCGGGAGCTCCTACGAGCAGTACTTC. This encodes CASSPNSGSSYEQYF.

The V call is TRBV28, the J call TRBJ1-5; 7 nucleotides agree with TRBD1. In germline, CDR1 is MDHEN, CDR2 SYDVKM. There are 16 residues in the CDR3. The junction had 10 bases not matched to a gene; V was cut back by 5 bases and J by 3 bases. In nucleotides, the CDR3 is TGTGCCAGCAGTCCCGCTCGGGACAGTTACAATCAGCCCCAGCATTTT. Translation: CASSPARDSYNQPQHF.